A single sample is the source of the 3 T cell receptor beta chains below, sequenced in a study of synovial regulatory T cells in juvenile arthritis. Produced via immunoSEQ multiplex PCR; TCRdb's table is partial and in-frame only. The sample includes 9,000 to 10,000 clones. Material for sequencing was Treg cells from blood. Specified subset: remaining (HLA-DR-negative) circulating blood Treg cells. The source of these receptors is a donor between 2 and 29 years old with juvenile idiopathic arthritis.

The V gene is TRBV6-6, the J gene TRBJ2-7; TCRdb picks TRBD1, but there is no DNA to check that call. The length of the CDR3 is 15 residues. DNA was not recorded. Germline loops: CDR1 MNHNY, CDR2 SVGAGI (reference sequence). The CDR3 is CASSSPQGITYEQYF.

The chain links TRBV28 to TRBJ2-2; TCRdb gives TRBD2 as the D gene, but with no DNA this cannot be confirmed. In germline, CDR1 is MDHEN, CDR2 SYDVKM. This CDR3 comprises 15 residues. DNA is not on record. The chain's CDR3 is CASSLSGRATGELFF.

This clone is identified as medium-sized from frequency. The rearrangement uses TRBV10-3 and TRBJ1-1; the D call from TCRdb, TRBD1, cannot be confirmed without DNA. The germline V gene encodes CDR1 ENHRY and CDR2 SYGVKD. This CDR3 region has 13 residues. No nucleotide data were recorded. CDR3 sequence: CAIGQGARTEAFF.